This T cell receptor (beta chain) was recovered during a study of human CD4 T cells and Enterobacteriaceae. The CDR3 sequence is 16 residues long. Germline CDR1 SGHRS, CDR2 YFSETQ. Trimming pared 3 bases from V and 6 bases from J, leaving 19 bases between. Sorting took every CD4+ cell except CD45RA+CCR7+CD95- naive cells, reaching over 95% purity. Sorting first excluded CD8+, CD14+, CD16+, CD56+, CD19+ and CD25-bright cells. Sequencing used immunoSEQ multiplex PCR; TCRdb keeps in-frame clones, though not all of them. The data hold roughly 30,000 clones, with just under 85% observed a single time. This TCR was recovered from a human donor in good health. V gene TRBV5-1 combines with J gene TRBJ2-1; D not certain. The material sequenced was memory CD4+ T cells from blood. The CDR3 coding sequence is TGCGCCAGCAGCTCGAACTCCTTCACTGCTGTCAATGAGCAGTTCTTC. Protein: CASSSNSFTAVNEQFF.